This TCR beta chain was recovered during a study of T cell responses to AZD1222 COVID-19 vaccine. This CDR3 has 17 amino acids. Germline CDR1 is MDHEN and CDR2 is SYDVKM. V shed 0 bases and J 5 bases; nucleotides not matched to a gene: 6. Study results and limitations: Mapped onto spike, vaccine-associated CD4 TCRs spanned it and were dominant at 160-218 and 743-854. Seropositive at baseline were only a handful of AZD1222 recipients. Donors in the cohort were predominantly white British and more often female, and clonal diversity was possibly underestimated.

Regarding this clone: The antigen remains undetermined.

TCRdb's table, derived via immunoSEQ multiplex PCR, lists solely in-frame clones and lacks some. The sample has approximately 100,000 clones; 90% are singletons. The source is an adult in good health. This material consisted of peripheral blood, taken on day 0 of AZD1222 vaccination. V is TRBV28 and J is TRBJ1-6; TRBD1 agrees at 8 bases. Here the CDR3 reads CASSLWVGDRNNSPLHF. The CDR3 DNA is TGTGCCAGCAGTTTATGGGTTGGGGACAGGAATAATTCACCCCTCCACTTT. Full variable domain (missing parts from reference TRBV28 and TRBJ1-6): DVKVTQSSRYLVKRTGEKVFLECVQDMDHENMFWYRQDPGLGLRLIYFSYDVKMKEKGDIPEGYSVSREKKERFSLILESASTNQTSMYLCASSLWVGDRNNSPLHFGNGTRLTVT.